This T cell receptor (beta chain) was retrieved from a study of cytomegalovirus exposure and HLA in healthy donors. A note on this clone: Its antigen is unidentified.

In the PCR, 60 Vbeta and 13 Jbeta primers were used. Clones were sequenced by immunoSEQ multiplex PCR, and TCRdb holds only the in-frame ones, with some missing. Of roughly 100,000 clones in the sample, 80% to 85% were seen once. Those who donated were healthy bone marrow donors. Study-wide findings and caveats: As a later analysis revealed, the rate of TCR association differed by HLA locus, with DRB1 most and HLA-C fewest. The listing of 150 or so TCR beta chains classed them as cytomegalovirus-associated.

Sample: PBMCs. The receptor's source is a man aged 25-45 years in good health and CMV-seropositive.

The CDR3 region is CASSFEPGQGPNTEAFF. The CDR3 DNA sequence: TGTGCCAGCAGCTTCGAACCAGGACAGGGGCCCAACACTGAAGCTTTCTTT. The chain employs TRBV5-6 and TRBJ1-1, with 9 positions matching TRBD1. The germline V gene has CDR1 SGHDT and CDR2 YYEEEE. This CDR3 has 17 residues. Germline trimming cut 2 bases from V and 2 bases from J; bases unmatched to any gene: 10.